This T cell receptor beta chain comes out of a study of OX40 agonist ivuxolimab in advanced cancers. In the study overall: Patient treatment consisted of intravenous ivuxolimab administration every 2 weeks at 0.01 to 10 mg/kg. Overall study results and limits: The specificity for antigen of the expanded peripheral T cells was not determined. People who partly responded at 0.1-3.0 mg/kg had some of the least clonal expansion seen.

It was autoimmune disease history or systemic immunosuppression that excluded patients. The protocol was immunoSEQ multiplex PCR, while the TCRdb copy is restricted to in-frame clones and leaves out a portion. The table includes approximately 33,000 clones, roughly nine tenths detected once. This clone was observed a handful of times. Its target is not known. V was clipped by 0 bases and J by 7 bases, with 17 bases between them. The germline V gene encodes CDR1 SGDLS and CDR2 YYNGEE. The length of the CDR3 is 15 residues. The sequence derives from an adult with an advanced solid tumor such as melanoma, head and neck, liver or kidney cancer. This specimen was CD4+ or CD8+ T cells sorted from blood, taken in a trial of the OX40 agonist ivuxolimab. The chain joins TRBV9 to TRBJ2-7, with a tentative D call TRBD2 (6 bases). The CDR3 is CASSVDPGAASEQYF. The CDR3 region has the DNA TGTGCCAGCAGCGTAGATCCGGGAGCGGCGTCGGAGCAGTACTTC. Using reference TRBV9 and TRBJ2-7 for the parts outside the CDR3, the full variable domain is DSGVTQTPKHLITATGQRVTLRCSPRSGDLSVYWYQQSLDQGLQFLIQYYNGEERAKGNILERFSAQQFPDLHSELNLSSLELGDSALYFCASSVDPGAASEQYFGPGTRLTVT.